The rows below give T cell receptor beta chains drawn from one sample of a study of spatial heterogeneity in lung cancer. TCRdb analysed the 5' RACE reads with MiXCR anew, one entry per CDR3 protein. The table has 60,000 to 90,000 distinct CDR3 sequences, approximately 8.1% seen once; the top ten hold about 7%. The source was PBMCs, collected at surgery. The receptors stem from a male donor with early-stage non-small cell lung cancer. The CDR3 runs from the conserved cysteine through the conserved F or W. D genes are given only for firm matches. Expanded clones get a size class; other rows say once, few or many, or leave the size out.

clone size: few
V gene: TRBV12-3/TRBV12-4
D gene: TRBD1
J gene: TRBJ1-1
CDR3 DNA: TGTGCCAGCAGTACACACAGGGGGAGCACTGAAGCTTTCTTT
CDR3 protein: CASSTHRGSTEAFF

clone size: once
V gene: TRBV7-2
D gene: -
J gene: TRBJ2-1
CDR3 DNA: TGTGCCAGCAGCTTAGTGAGCTCCTACAATGAGCAGTTCTTC
CDR3 protein: CASSLVSSYNEQFF

clone size: many
V gene: TRBV27
D gene: -
J gene: TRBJ1-1
CDR3 DNA: TGTGCCAGCAGTTCAGACACACCAGGGGTCACTGAAGCTTTCTTT
CDR3 protein: CASSSDTPGVTEAFF

clone size: -
V gene: TRBV20-1
D gene: -
J gene: TRBJ2-5
CDR3 DNA: TGCAGTGCTAGGCCAGCAAGGGGTCGACTAGAAGAGACCCAGTACTTC
CDR3 protein: CSARPARGRLEETQYF

clone size: many
V gene: TRBV2
D gene: -
J gene: TRBJ2-1
CDR3 DNA: TGTGCCAGCAGCGCCGACAGCAGCTCCTACAATGAGCAGTTCTTC
CDR3 protein: CASSADSSSYNEQFF

clone size: many
V gene: TRBV29-1
D gene: -
J gene: TRBJ2-7
CDR3 DNA: TGCAGCGTTGAAATCGGTACTGTGGGAGGCGAGCAGTACTTC
CDR3 protein: CSVEIGTVGGEQYF

clone size: few
V gene: TRBV6-2/TRBV6-3
D gene: -
J gene: TRBJ2-1
CDR3 DNA: TGTGCCAGCAGTTCTGGGGAGCAGTTCTTC
CDR3 protein: CASSSGEQFF

clone size: many
V gene: TRBV5-5
D gene: TRBD1
J gene: TRBJ1-1
CDR3 DNA: TGTGCCAGCACCTCATCGAGACAGGGAAGAACTGAAGCTTTCTTT
CDR3 protein: CASTSSRQGRTEAFF

clone size: many
V gene: TRBV7-9
D gene: TRBD2
J gene: TRBJ2-5
CDR3 DNA: TGTGCCAGCAGGAAGGGAGCGGGAGCGTTAGAGACCCAGTACTTC
CDR3 protein: CASRKGAGALETQYF

clone size: many
V gene: TRBV6-5
D gene: -
J gene: TRBJ1-2
CDR3 DNA: TGTGCCAGCTCGGGACGGAACTATGGCTACACCTTC
CDR3 protein: CASSGRNYGYTF

clone size: many
V gene: TRBV15
D gene: TRBD2
J gene: TRBJ2-1
CDR3 DNA: TGTGCCACCAGCAGAGGCGGGGGGACAAATGAGCAGTTCTTC
CDR3 protein: CATSRGGGTNEQFF

clone size: many
V gene: TRBV3-1
D gene: -
J gene: TRBJ2-5
CDR3 DNA: TGTGCCAGCAGCCCCGGAGAGACCTCTTCTCTAAAAGAGACCCAGTACTTC
CDR3 protein: CASSPGETSSLKETQYF

clone size: few
V gene: TRBV6-5
D gene: TRBD2
J gene: TRBJ2-7
CDR3 DNA: TGTGCCAGCAGGGGAAGGGACTACCCGTTCTACGAGCAGTACTTC
CDR3 protein: CASRGRDYPFYEQYF

clone size: -
V gene: TRBV7-6
D gene: TRBD2
J gene: TRBJ2-3
CDR3 DNA: TGTGTCAGCAGCTACGCTGGGAGGAGTGCGGGAGCCTCCGATACGCAGTATTTT
CDR3 protein: CVSSYAGRSAGASDTQYF

clone size: many
V gene: TRBV5-1
D gene: TRBD2
J gene: TRBJ2-7
CDR3 DNA: TGCGCCAGCAGCTTGGTAGCGGGAGTCTTCGAGCAGTACTTC
CDR3 protein: CASSLVAGVFEQYF

clone size: many
V gene: TRBV18
D gene: TRBD1
J gene: TRBJ2-7
CDR3 DNA: TGTGCCAGCTCGAGGACAGGGGGCCTGTACGAGCAGTACTTC
CDR3 protein: CASSRTGGLYEQYF

clone size: few
V gene: TRBV4-1
D gene: -
J gene: TRBJ2-7
CDR3 DNA: TGCGCCAGCAGCCTTAGGTGGGCGGGATCCTACGAGCAGTACTTC
CDR3 protein: CASSLRWAGSYEQYF

clone size: many
V gene: TRBV2
D gene: TRBD2
J gene: TRBJ2-5
CDR3 DNA: TGTGCCAGCATAGGCGGCTCGGGAGGAGGGCGAGAGACCCAGTACTTC
CDR3 protein: CASIGGSGGGRETQYF

clone size: -
V gene: TRBV6-2/TRBV6-3
D gene: TRBD2
J gene: TRBJ2-7
CDR3 DNA: TGTGCCAGCAGTTACGGCCTAGCGGGAGATCCCTACGAGCAGTACTTC
CDR3 protein: CASSYGLAGDPYEQYF

clone size: -
V gene: TRBV12-3/TRBV12-4
D gene: -
J gene: TRBJ2-2
CDR3 DNA: TGTGCCAGCAGTTTTTTGGGCCCCCCTACCGGGGAGCTGTTTTTT
CDR3 protein: CASSFLGPPTGELFF

clone size: -
V gene: TRBV7-6
D gene: -
J gene: TRBJ2-3
CDR3 DNA: TGTGCCAGCAGCTTAGCACAGGGCCGCACAGATACGCAGTATTTT
CDR3 protein: CASSLAQGRTDTQYF

clone size: many
V gene: TRBV6-5
D gene: -
J gene: TRBJ2-7
CDR3 DNA: TGTGCCAGCAGTTACAATTCTCTGTACGAGCAGTACTTC
CDR3 protein: CASSYNSLYEQYF

clone size: many
V gene: TRBV18
D gene: -
J gene: TRBJ1-3
CDR3 DNA: TGTGCCAGCTCACCACTCCACACGAGCTCTGGAAACACCATATATTTT
CDR3 protein: CASSPLHTSSGNTIYF

clone size: few
V gene: TRBV11-3
D gene: -
J gene: TRBJ2-3
CDR3 DNA: TGTGCCAGCAGAGAGGGCTCCAAGTATACGCAGTATTTT
CDR3 protein: CASREGSKYTQYF

clone size: few
V gene: TRBV15
D gene: -
J gene: TRBJ2-5
CDR3 DNA: TGTGCCACCAGCAGGAAGTCGCTATCTAGCGCCCAAGAGACCCAGTACTTC
CDR3 protein: CATSRKSLSSAQETQYF

clone size: many
V gene: TRBV7-8
D gene: TRBD2
J gene: TRBJ2-2
CDR3 DNA: TGTGCCAGCACCCTGTTTAGCGGGAGCACCGGGGAGCTGTTTTTT
CDR3 protein: CASTLFSGSTGELFF

clone size: many
V gene: TRBV4-1
D gene: -
J gene: TRBJ2-1
CDR3 DNA: TGCGCCAGCAGCCAAGTTAGCGGTGCCTACAATGAGCAGTTCTTC
CDR3 protein: CASSQVSGAYNEQFF

clone size: few
V gene: TRBV12-3/TRBV12-4
D gene: -
J gene: TRBJ1-5
CDR3 DNA: TGTGCCAGCAGTTTGGGTCAGGGGCTGGGCAATCAGCCCCAGCATTTT
CDR3 protein: CASSLGQGLGNQPQHF

clone size: many
V gene: TRBV7-2
D gene: TRBD2
J gene: TRBJ2-1
CDR3 DNA: TGTGCCAGCAGCGGGCGACTAGCGGGGAGAGGGAAGAGTGAGCAGTTCTTC
CDR3 protein: CASSGRLAGRGKSEQFF

clone size: many
V gene: TRBV2
D gene: -
J gene: TRBJ2-5
CDR3 DNA: TGTGCCAGCAAGACGGGAGTGGGGCGAGAGACCCAGTACTTC
CDR3 protein: CASKTGVGRETQYF

clone size: many
V gene: TRBV20-1
D gene: -
J gene: TRBJ2-4
CDR3 DNA: TGCAGTGCCAGGGGCGGGACGGAAAACATTCAGTACTTC
CDR3 protein: CSARGGTENIQYF

clone size: many
V gene: TRBV20-1
D gene: -
J gene: TRBJ2-4
CDR3 DNA: TGCAGTGCAATCCTCGGCGGGCTCAACATTCAGTACTTC
CDR3 protein: CSAILGGLNIQYF

clone size: -
V gene: TRBV12-3/TRBV12-4
D gene: -
J gene: TRBJ1-1
CDR3 DNA: TGTGCCAGCAGGCAACCTTTGGGGGACCCGAACACTGAAGCTTTCTTT
CDR3 protein: CASRQPLGDPNTEAFF

clone size: -
V gene: TRBV4-3
D gene: -
J gene: TRBJ2-1
CDR3 DNA: TGCGCCAGCAGCCCTGGACAGTCCTCCTACAATGAGCAGTTCTTC
CDR3 protein: CASSPGQSSYNEQFF

clone size: -
V gene: TRBV9
D gene: -
J gene: TRBJ2-3
CDR3 DNA: TGTGCCAGCAGCGCGGGACCGGTCCTCGCTCACACAGATACGCAGTATTTT
CDR3 protein: CASSAGPVLAHTDTQYF

clone size: many
V gene: TRBV2
D gene: TRBD1
J gene: TRBJ1-5
CDR3 DNA: TGTGCCAGCAGTGAAAGGACAGGCCTTTATCAGCCCCAGCATTTT
CDR3 protein: CASSERTGLYQPQHF

clone size: -
V gene: TRBV5-5
D gene: -
J gene: TRBJ2-1
CDR3 DNA: TGTGCCAGCAGCTTGGTGCGGTCCAGCTCCTACAATGAGCAGTTCTTC
CDR3 protein: CASSLVRSSSYNEQFF

clone size: many
V gene: TRBV5-1
D gene: TRBD2
J gene: TRBJ2-7
CDR3 DNA: TGCGCCAGCAGCGAAACTAGCGGAGGCCCCTACGAGCAGTACTTC
CDR3 protein: CASSETSGGPYEQYF

clone size: many
V gene: TRBV20-1
D gene: -
J gene: TRBJ2-2
CDR3 DNA: TGCAGTGCTAGAGCCCTGGTGCGGGGAGTACACACCGGGGAGCTGTTTTTT
CDR3 protein: CSARALVRGVHTGELFF

clone size: many
V gene: TRBV11-2
D gene: -
J gene: TRBJ2-5
CDR3 DNA: TGTGCCAGCAGCTGGCTAGGGGGGGCTCCACAAGAGACCCAGTACTTC
CDR3 protein: CASSWLGGAPQETQYF

clone size: many
V gene: TRBV20-1
D gene: -
J gene: TRBJ2-7
CDR3 DNA: TGCAGTGCTAGAGGAGGGCCCTACGAGCAGTACTTC
CDR3 protein: CSARGGPYEQYF

clone size: many
V gene: TRBV6-5
D gene: TRBD2
J gene: TRBJ2-1
CDR3 DNA: TGTGCCAGCAGTTATACTAGCATGGGGGGGGATGAGCAGTTCTTC
CDR3 protein: CASSYTSMGGDEQFF

clone size: many
V gene: TRBV20-1
D gene: TRBD1
J gene: TRBJ1-2
CDR3 DNA: TGCAGTGCTAGGACAGGGAGCGATGGCTACACCTTC
CDR3 protein: CSARTGSDGYTF

clone size: -
V gene: TRBV12-3/TRBV12-4
D gene: TRBD2
J gene: TRBJ2-3
CDR3 DNA: TGTGCCAGCACAGCGGGAGGGTGGACAGATACGCAGTATTTT
CDR3 protein: CASTAGGWTDTQYF

clone size: few
V gene: TRBV4-1
D gene: TRBD1
J gene: TRBJ2-2
CDR3 DNA: TGCGCCAGCAGATTAGGGGGCGCGGATCGGACCGGGGAGCTGTTTTTT
CDR3 protein: CASRLGGADRTGELFF

clone size: few
V gene: TRBV4-3
D gene: TRBD1
J gene: TRBJ2-7
CDR3 DNA: TGCGCCAGCAGCCAATCGACAGGGACACCCTACGAGCAGTACTTC
CDR3 protein: CASSQSTGTPYEQYF

clone size: few
V gene: TRBV19
D gene: -
J gene: TRBJ2-3
CDR3 DNA: TGTGCCAGTAGTATAGGGGACACGAGCACAGATACGCAGTATTTT
CDR3 protein: CASSIGDTSTDTQYF

clone size: -
V gene: TRBV20-1
D gene: -
J gene: TRBJ2-7
CDR3 DNA: TGCAGTGCGACCGGGACATCATCCTACGAGCAGTACTTC
CDR3 protein: CSATGTSSYEQYF

clone size: many
V gene: TRBV5-6
D gene: -
J gene: TRBJ1-1
CDR3 DNA: TGTGCCAGCAGCTTACCACGGGGGATGAACACTGAAGCTTTCTTT
CDR3 protein: CASSLPRGMNTEAFF

clone size: few
V gene: TRBV27
D gene: -
J gene: TRBJ1-5
CDR3 DNA: TGTGCCAGTGCACAGGGTAGCAATCAGCCCCAGCATTTT
CDR3 protein: CASAQGSNQPQHF

clone size: many
V gene: TRBV20-1
D gene: TRBD1
J gene: TRBJ1-1
CDR3 DNA: TGCAGTGCTAGTAGCGGGACAGACAACACTGAAGCTTTCTTT
CDR3 protein: CSASSGTDNTEAFF

clone size: many
V gene: TRBV5-4
D gene: -
J gene: TRBJ1-2
CDR3 DNA: TGTGCCAGCAGCCGGCGGGACATGCCTTATGGCTACACCTTC
CDR3 protein: CASSRRDMPYGYTF

clone size: many
V gene: TRBV9
D gene: -
J gene: TRBJ1-5
CDR3 DNA: TGTGCCAGCAGCGCGACAGATTATAGCAATCAGCCCCAGCATTTT
CDR3 protein: CASSATDYSNQPQHF

clone size: -
V gene: TRBV3-1
D gene: -
J gene: TRBJ2-4
CDR3 DNA: TGTGCCAGCAGCCAGACTACGCAAAACATTCAGTACTTC
CDR3 protein: CASSQTTQNIQYF

clone size: many
V gene: TRBV7-9
D gene: -
J gene: TRBJ1-2
CDR3 DNA: TGTGCCAGCAGCTTAGCGTCAGGTGGGGGCTATGGCTACACCTTC
CDR3 protein: CASSLASGGGYGYTF